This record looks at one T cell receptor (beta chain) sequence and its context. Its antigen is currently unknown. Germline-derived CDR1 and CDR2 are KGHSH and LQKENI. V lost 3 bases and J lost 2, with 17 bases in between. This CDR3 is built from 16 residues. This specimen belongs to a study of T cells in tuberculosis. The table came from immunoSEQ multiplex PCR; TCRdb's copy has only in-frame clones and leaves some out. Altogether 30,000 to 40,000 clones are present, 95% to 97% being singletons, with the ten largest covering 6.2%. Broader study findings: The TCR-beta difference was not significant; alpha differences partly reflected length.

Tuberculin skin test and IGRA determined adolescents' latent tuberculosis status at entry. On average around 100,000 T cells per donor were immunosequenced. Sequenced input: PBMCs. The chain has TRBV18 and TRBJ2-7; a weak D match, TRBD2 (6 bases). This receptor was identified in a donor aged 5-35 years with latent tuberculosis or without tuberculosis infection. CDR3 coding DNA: TGTGCCAGCTCACCTTCCACGGGAGTCGGCGCCTACGAGCAGTACTTC. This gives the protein CASSPSTGVGAYEQYF.